This is a list of T cell receptor beta chains from one sample in a study of vaccination and CD4 T cells after COVID-19. These receptors have no known antigen. Each CDR3 protein is one row after TCRdb ran MiXCR on the PCR reads. The sample includes about 13,000 distinct CDR3 sequences, 40% to 45% seen only once; the top ten take 9% to 9.5%. The material sequenced was CD4+ T cells from blood, cultured in vitro. The receptors stem from a human donor who had recovered from COVID-19. The CDR3 runs from the conserved cysteine through the conserved F or W. A D gene is named only where the DNA matches it firmly. Clone size is shown for a subset of rows, as once, few, many or a class of expanded clone.

j_call,v_call,clone_size,d_call,cdr3_nt,cdr3_aa
TRBJ2-1,TRBV3-1,-,TRBD2,TGTGCCAGCAGCTCAATGGGACTAGCGGGAGACCCCGCTAATGAGCAGTTCTTC,CASSSMGLAGDPANEQFF
TRBJ1-2,TRBV6-1,few,TRBD1,TGTGCCAGCAGTACCGGAGGGGGCGCGTATGGCTACACCTTC,CASSTGGGAYGYTF
TRBJ2-7,TRBV27,-,-,TGTGCCAGCAGTTTCCTCCCAGGGCCCTACGAGCAGTACTTC,CASSFLPGPYEQYF
TRBJ2-2,TRBV15,-,TRBD1,TGTGCCACCAGCAGTGCGGGACAGGGGTTCGGCGGGGAGCTGTTTTTT,CATSSAGQGFGGELFF
TRBJ1-2,TRBV30,medium-sized,-,TGTGCCGGCAGAATGCGGGGCTACACCTTC,CAGRMRGYTF
TRBJ1-5,TRBV19,-,-,TGTGCCAGTAGTAACCCATTCGGGCCCCAGCATTTT,CASSNPFGPQHF
TRBJ2-5,TRBV6-1,few,-,TGTGCCAGCAGGGGGGAGTATAGGCAAGAGACCCAGTACTTC,CASRGEYRQETQYF
TRBJ2-7,TRBV11-3,-,TRBD1,TGTGCCAGCAGCTTTCAGGACAGGGGCGAGCAGTACTTC,CASSFQDRGEQYF
TRBJ1-5,TRBV6-2/TRBV6-3,few,-,TGTGCCAGCAGTCCCCAGGGACATAGCAATCAGCCCCAGCATTTT,CASSPQGHSNQPQHF
TRBJ1-2,TRBV11-2,-,-,TGTGCCAGCAGCTCAATCGGGGGTAATGGCTACACCTTC,CASSSIGGNGYTF
TRBJ1-5,TRBV19,few,TRBD1,TGTGCCAGTAGTATCCTGACCGGGACAGGGGGAGGCCCCCAGCATTTT,CASSILTGTGGGPQHF
TRBJ1-1,TRBV10-3,-,TRBD1,TGTGCCATCTCGGAGGGGGCAGGGGCTGAAGCTTTCTTT,CAISEGAGAEAFF
TRBJ2-1,TRBV6-5,few,-,TGTGCCAGCAGTTACGAGGCGAGCTCCTACAATGAGCAGTTCTTC,CASSYEASSYNEQFF
TRBJ2-5,TRBV7-6,-,-,TGTGCCAGCAGCGGGTATACAGGGATAAAACAAGAGACCCAGTACTTC,CASSGYTGIKQETQYF
TRBJ1-1,TRBV5-1,few,-,TGCGCCAGCAGCTTGGAAACGGAGAACACTGAAGCTTTCTTT,CASSLETENTEAFF
TRBJ2-5,TRBV27,-,-,TGTGCCAGCAAATTTTGGCAGGGTACACAAGAGACCCAGTACTTC,CASKFWQGTQETQYF
TRBJ1-2,TRBV27,-,TRBD1,TGTGCCAGCAGCGCCCGGACAGGGGGTGGCTACACCTTC,CASSARTGGGYTF
TRBJ2-2,TRBV20-1,-,-,TGCAGTGCTATGAGGTGGGGAGCGAACACCGGGGAGCTGTTTTTT,CSAMRWGANTGELFF
TRBJ1-2,TRBV30,-,TRBD1,TGTGCCTGGGTAGGACAGGGCCTAGGGGGCTACACCTTC,CAWVGQGLGGYTF
TRBJ2-1,TRBV19,once,-,TGTGCCAGTAGTATTACTCACGGAGTCGGTACCTACAATGAGCAGTTCTTC,CASSITHGVGTYNEQFF
TRBJ1-6,TRBV5-1,-,TRBD1,TGCGCCAGCACCCCGGGGCCAGGGGGCAAATCACCCCTCCACTTT,CASTPGPGGKSPLHF
TRBJ2-5,TRBV27,-,-,TGTGCCAGCAGTTCCTTCAGGGAAGAGACCCAGTACTTC,CASSSFREETQYF
TRBJ2-1,TRBV5-4,-,-,TGTGCCAGCAGCTCGGACAGCTACAATGAGCAGTTCTTC,CASSSDSYNEQFF
TRBJ2-5,TRBV29-1,-,TRBD1,TGCAGCGTCGGGACAGTCCTCCAAGAGACCCAGTACTTC,CSVGTVLQETQYF
TRBJ1-6,TRBV10-1,large,-,TGCGCCAGCTGGGGGGGGCGGAGGAGCTCCTATAATTCACCCCTCCACTTT,CASWGGRRSSYNSPLHF
TRBJ1-1,TRBV7-2,-,TRBD1,TGTGCCAGCAGCCAAAAGGACAGGGTTGGAGCTTTCTTT,CASSQKDRVGAFF
TRBJ1-5,TRBV19,few,-,TGTGCCAGTAGTAGAGGGGGAACCAATCAGCCCCAGCATTTT,CASSRGGTNQPQHF
TRBJ1-2,TRBV11-2,-,-,TGTGCCAGCAGCTTATTTGTCGGGGGCTACACCTTC,CASSLFVGGYTF
TRBJ1-3,TRBV19,-,-,TGTGCCAGTAGCCGACGGGGCAGCGGGGACACCATATATTTT,CASSRRGSGDTIYF
TRBJ2-7,TRBV19,-,-,TGTGCCAGTAGTTATTCTCCGGGACAAGTCGAGCAGTACTTC,CASSYSPGQVEQYF
TRBJ2-5,TRBV20-1,-,TRBD1,TGCAGTGCTAGAGTCACAGGGGGGAGAGATTCAGGGGGCCAGTACTTC,CSARVTGGRDSGGQYF
TRBJ1-1,TRBV5-1,-,-,TGCGCCAGCAGCTTGGTAGGGCAGGGGAACGCTGAAGCTTTCTTT,CASSLVGQGNAEAFF
TRBJ2-7,TRBV6-1,once,TRBD1,TGTGCCAGCAACCCTGGACAGGGGCGAGCCTACGAGCAGTACTTC,CASNPGQGRAYEQYF
TRBJ1-2,TRBV29-1,once,TRBD1,TGCAGCTTCTCCCGCTACAGGGGAACCGATGGCTACACCTTC,CSFSRYRGTDGYTF
TRBJ1-5,TRBV7-9,-,TRBD1,TGTGCCAGCAGCTCCGACAGGGTGGATCAGCCCCAGCATTTT,CASSSDRVDQPQHF